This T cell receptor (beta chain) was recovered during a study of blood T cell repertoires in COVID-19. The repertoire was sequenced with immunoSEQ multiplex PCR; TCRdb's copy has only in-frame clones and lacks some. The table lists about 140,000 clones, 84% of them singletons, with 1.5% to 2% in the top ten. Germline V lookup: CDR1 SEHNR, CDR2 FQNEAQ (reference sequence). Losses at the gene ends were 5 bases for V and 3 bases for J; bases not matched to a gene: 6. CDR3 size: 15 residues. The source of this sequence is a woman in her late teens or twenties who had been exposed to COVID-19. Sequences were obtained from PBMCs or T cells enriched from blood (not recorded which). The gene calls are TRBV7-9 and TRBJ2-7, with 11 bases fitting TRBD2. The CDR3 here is CASSGLAGGRYEQYF. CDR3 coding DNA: TGTGCCAGCAGCGGGCTAGCGGGAGGTCGCTACGAGCAGTACTTC.